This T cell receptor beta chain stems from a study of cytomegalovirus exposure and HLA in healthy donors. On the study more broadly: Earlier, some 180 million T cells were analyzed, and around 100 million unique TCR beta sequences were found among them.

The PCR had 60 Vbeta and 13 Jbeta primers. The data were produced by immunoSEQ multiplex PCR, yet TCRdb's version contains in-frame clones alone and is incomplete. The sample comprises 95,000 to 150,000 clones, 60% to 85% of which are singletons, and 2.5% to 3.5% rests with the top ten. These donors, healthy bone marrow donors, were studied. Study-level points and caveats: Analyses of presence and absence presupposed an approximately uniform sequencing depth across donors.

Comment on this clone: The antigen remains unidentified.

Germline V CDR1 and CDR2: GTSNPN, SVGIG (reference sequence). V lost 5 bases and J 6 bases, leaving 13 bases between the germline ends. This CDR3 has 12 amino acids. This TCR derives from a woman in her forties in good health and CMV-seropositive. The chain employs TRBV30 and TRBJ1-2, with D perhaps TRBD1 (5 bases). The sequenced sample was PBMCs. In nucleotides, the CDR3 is TGTGCCTGGGACGGGGGAAACCATGGCTACACCTTC. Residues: CAWDGGNHGYTF. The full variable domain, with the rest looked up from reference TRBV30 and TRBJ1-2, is SQTIHQWPATLVQPVGSPLSLECTVEGTSNPNLYWYRQAAGRGLQLLFYSVGIGQISSEVPQNLSASRPQDRQFILSSKKLLLSDSGFYLCAWDGGNHGYTFGSGTRLTVV.